The clone carrying this T cell receptor beta chain was detected only a few times. Its antigen is not identified. The data were taken from a study of T cell repertoires in cytomegalovirus infection. Overall study: It can be stated that public TCR beta signatures indicated CMV infection as well as a matching HLA type. Broader study findings: The response measured ex vivo was dominated by TCR beta clonotypes (HLA-C-restricted and CMV-specific).

Using its own MiXCR run on the reads, TCRdb lists one record per CDR3 protein. The sample has around 490,000 distinct CDR3 sequences; 26% are singletons. Trimming pared 0 bases from V and 3 bases from J, leaving 15 bases between. The CDR3 spans 17 residues. Germline values: CDR1 MGHRA, CDR2 YSYEKL. This clonotype originated in a human donor in good health (CMV status not recorded). Some clones in this sample may be carry-over from other donors' samples. The chain employs TRBV4-1 and TRBJ2-1; unclear D gene. Sequencing was performed on PBMCs. The CDR3 DNA sequence: TGCGCCAGCAGCCAAGATCGGTCCGACCGCCGCTACAATGAGCAGTTCTTC. Protein product: CASSQDRSDRRYNEQFF.